The clone carrying this T cell receptor (beta chain) appeared a single time. This sample was taken from a study of blood T cell repertoires in COVID-19. Whole-study context: PBMCs, B-cell-depleted T cells, or T cells provided the cDNA or gDNA that made up the material.

This CDR3 is 15 amino acids long. The ends lost 2 bases at V and 4 bases at J; junction bases unmatched: 7. The germline V gene encodes CDR1 SGHTA and CDR2 FQGTGA. As originally analysed: Counts of nucleated cells, estimated from reference gene primer amplification, were obtained. Some clones are missing from TCRdb's copy, which holds only in-frame ones; the method was immunoSEQ multiplex PCR. V, J and clone size reflect that table, while D and trimming were determined from the DNA. The sample has 240,000 or so clones, roughly 91% seen once. The sequenced sample consisted of peripheral blood. The chain uses TRBV7-3 and TRBJ2-5; 7 bases map to TRBD2. This clonotype was sampled from a woman aged 40 to 50 who had recovered from COVID-19. The CDR3 spells CASSLAGEVGETQYF. CDR3 DNA: TGTGCCAGCAGCTTAGCGGGAGAGGTCGGAGAGACCCAGTACTTC.